Below are 18 T cell receptor beta chains sequenced from a single sample in a study of shared clonotypes between healthy human individuals. Assay used: immunoSEQ multiplex PCR; TCRdb lists only in-frame clones, some missing. The sample records roughly 850,000 clones, around 96% being singletons. The naive CD8 fraction comprised CD45RO-negative cells positively selected for CCR7 and excluded terminally differentiated effector memory CD45RA+ cells. Sequenced sample: naive CD8+ T cells sorted from blood. These receptors were collected from a man younger than 45 in good health.

The J gene is TRBJ2-3, the V gene TRBV27, with TRBD1 matching 9 bases. This CDR3 region has 16 residues. Germline V gene lookup returns CDR1 MNHEY and CDR2 SMNVEV (reference sequence). Trimming at V came to 5 bases and at J to 1 base, leaving 7 bases not matched to a gene. CDR3 in amino acids: CASSPLWTGGTDTQYF. The CDR3 DNA follows: TGTGCCAGCAGTCCCCTCTGGACAGGGGGCACAGATACGCAGTATTTT.

This chain joins TRBV19 and TRBJ1-5, with D uncertain. This CDR3 comprises 14 residues. V was trimmed by 1 base and J by 1 base, leaving 5 bases between them. Germline V lookup: CDR1 LNHDA, CDR2 SQIVND (reference sequence). The CDR3 spells CASSIAPSNQPQHF. CDR3 coding DNA: TGTGCCAGTAGTATAGCCCCCAGCAATCAGCCCCAGCATTTT.

The chain joins TRBV7-6 to TRBJ1-1; no definite D call. Trimming stripped 1 base from V and 1 base from J, with 10 bases between. Germline CDR1 reads SGHVS; CDR2 reads FNYEAQ. This CDR3 is built from 15 residues. For the CDR3, the DNA is TGTGCCAGCAGCTTAGGAGTGCGGGGGAACACTGAAGCTTTCTTT. Amino acid sequence: CASSLGVRGNTEAFF. Full variable domain (missing parts from reference TRBV7-6 and TRBJ1-1): GAGVSQSPRYKVTKRGQDVALRCDPISGHVSLYWYRQALGQGPEFLTYFNYEAQQDKSGLPNDRFSAERPEGSISTLTIQRTEQRDSAMYRCASSLGVRGNTEAFFGQGTRLTVV.

The chain has TRBV4-1 and TRBJ2-7; a weak D match, TRBD2 (5 bases). V was clipped by 0 bases and J by 4 bases, with 7 bases between them. The CDR3 totals 13 residues. The germline gives CDR1 MGHRA, CDR2 YSYEKL. The CDR3 sequence: CASSQDSGYEQYF. As DNA, the CDR3 is TGCGCCAGCAGCCAAGATTCGGGATACGAGCAGTACTTC.

For this clone: Different DNA sequences within this sample yield the same CDR3. This sequence joins TRBV9 and TRBJ2-3; D gene ambiguous. The CDR3 runs to 14 residues. Germline V gene sequence: CDR1 SGDLS, CDR2 YYNGEE. V gave up 0 bases and J gave up 1 base, with 6 bases separating them. CDR3 nucleotide sequence: TGTGCCAGCAGCGTAGAAAGCGGCACAGATACGCAGTATTTT. As protein: CASSVESGTDTQYF.

The genes are TRBV6-1 and TRBJ1-5, with D uncertain. The germline V gene encodes CDR1 MNHNS and CDR2 SASEGT. The length of the CDR3 is 16 residues. V lost 3 bases and J 5 bases, leaving 17 bases between the germline ends. CDR3 coding DNA: TGTGCCAGCAGTGACCCCTGGGAGGATATCCATCAGCCCCAGCATTTT. This codes for CASSDPWEDIHQPQHF.

The genes are TRBV7-2 and TRBJ2-7; D unresolved. Trimming pared 6 bases from V and 3 bases from J, leaving 12 bases between. This CDR3 has 13 residues. Per the germline V gene, CDR1 is SGHTA and CDR2 is FQGNSA. Here the CDR3 reads CASSPNSGYEQYF. The DNA of the CDR3 is TGTGCCAGCAGTCCTAATAGTGGCTACGAGCAGTACTTC.

This sequence joins TRBV9 and TRBJ2-1, with 8 nucleotides matching TRBD2. This CDR3 is built from 15 residues. Germline-derived CDR1 and CDR2 are SGDLS and YYNGEE. The ends lost 0 bases at V and 5 bases at J; junction bases unmatched: 4. The CDR3 region is CASSVDGTRDNEQFF. The CDR3 DNA reads as TGTGCCAGCAGCGTAGATGGGACTAGAGACAATGAGCAGTTCTTC.

The CDR3 nucleotides are TGCGCCAGCAGTGAGTCCGAGACAGGGAAGTCGAACGTCCTGACTTTC. It codes for CASSESETGKSNVLTF. This chain uses TRBV10-2 with TRBJ2-6; 7 nucleotides line up with TRBD1. J was trimmed by 10 bases and V by 0 bases; bases with no gene match: 9. Germline values: CDR1 WSHSY, CDR2 SAAADI. This CDR3 is built from 16 residues.

V and J are TRBV7-8 and TRBJ2-1; 12 bases match TRBD2. CDR1 SGHVS and CDR2 FQNEAQ come from the germline V gene. V was pared by 6 bases and J by 5 bases, with 8 bases of the junction left unmatched. The length of the CDR3 is 16 residues. Written as DNA, the CDR3 is TGTGCCAGCAGACCTAGACTAGCGGGAGCCCACAATGAGCAGTTCTTC. This encodes CASRPRLAGAHNEQFF.

Note on this clone: Other DNA sequences in the sample encode the same CDR3. The chain joins TRBV7-9 to TRBJ2-2; the D is unclear. V was pared by 3 bases and J by 5 bases, with 4 bases between. The germline CDR1 and CDR2 sequences are SEHNR and FQNEAQ (reference sequence). The CDR3 covers 12 residues. CDR3 nucleotide sequence: TGTGCCAGCAGCTTGGGGACCGGGGAGCTGTTTTTT. The encoded protein is CASSLGTGELFF.

The gene calls are TRBV4-3 and TRBJ1-1; possibly TRBD1 for D (6 bases). The germline V gene has CDR1 LGHNA and CDR2 YSLEER. V lost 4 bases to trimming and J lost 2 bases, with 8 bases between them. The CDR3 runs to 13 residues. CDR3 loop: CASSPGVNTEAFF. In DNA form, the CDR3 reads TGCGCCAGCAGCCCAGGGGTCAACACTGAAGCTTTCTTT.

In regard to this clone: This CDR3 is also generated by other DNA sequences in the sample. The CDR3: CASSVDQGRGSYNEQFF. The CDR3, as DNA: TGTGCCAGCAGCGTAGACCAGGGGCGCGGCTCCTACAATGAGCAGTTCTTC. This chain connects TRBV9 to TRBJ2-1, with D possibly TRBD1 on 6 matching bases. CDR3 length: 17 residues. The V and J ends lost 0 bases and 0 bases respectively, with 13 bases between them. CDR1 is SGDLS, CDR2 YYNGEE, per germline.

The V gene is TRBV6-5, the J gene TRBJ1-2; possibly TRBD1 for D (5 bases). The CDR3 is 15 residues long. V was shortened by 2 bases and J by 4 bases, with 14 bases between the two germline ends. Germline CDR1 reads MNHEY; CDR2 reads SVGAGI. The chain's CDR3 is CASSYGGREGYGYTF. DNA of the CDR3: TGTGCCAGCAGTTACGGGGGTAGGGAGGGCTATGGCTACACCTTC.

The chain links TRBV7-6 to TRBJ2-1; perhaps TRBD1 as D (6 bases). V was pared by 5 bases and J by 3 bases, with 11 bases between. Germline CDR1 reads SGHVS; CDR2 reads FNYEAQ. CDR3 length: 14 amino acids. The CDR3 DNA sequence: TGTGCCAGCAGCCCATCAGGGGTCTACAATGAGCAGTTCTTC. This gives the protein CASSPSGVYNEQFF.

This chain uses TRBV9 with TRBJ2-3, with 8 bases aligning to TRBD2. CDR3 length: 16 residues. The trim removed 3 bases at V and 4 bases at J, leaving 10 bases unmatched. CDR1 and CDR2 from the germline V gene are SGDLS and YYNGEE. The CDR3 DNA reads TGTGCCAGCAGCGCCCACCGGGAGGGACTAGCAGATACGCAGTATTTT. It yields the protein CASSAHREGLADTQYF.

The chain combines TRBV2 with TRBJ1-1; TRBD1 matches at 8 bases. The length of the CDR3 is 13 residues. The J segment lost 10 bases and the V segment lost 7 bases, leaving 11 bases of the junction unmatched. Germline V CDR1 and CDR2: SNHLY, FYNNEI. In nucleotides, the CDR3 is TGTGCCAGCATTCGTACAGGGGGTAGTGGAGCTTTCTTT. This gives the protein CASIRTGGSGAFF.

The chain employs TRBV10-1 and TRBJ2-1; TRBD2 aligns across 12 bases. V trimming: 6 bases; J trimming: 10 bases; junction bases outside the gene matches: 4. CDR1 and CDR2 from the germline V gene are WNHNN and SYGVQD (reference sequence). This CDR3 is 13 amino acids long. The CDR3 is CASRELAGGEQFF. For the CDR3, the DNA is TGCGCCAGCAGGGAACTAGCGGGAGGCGAGCAGTTCTTC.